What follows are 17 T cell receptor beta chains derived from one specimen sequenced in a study of beta chain features in type 1 diabetes. Overall study results and limits: Type 1 diabetes patients had moderately but significantly shorter TCRB CDR3s in all four CD4+ subsets.

These receptors have no known antigen. Reverse transcribing all isolated RNA meant expressed TCRB transcripts were sequenced. Clones were sequenced by immunoSEQ multiplex PCR, and TCRdb holds only the in-frame ones, with some missing. The sample gives roughly 180,000 clones, about 7.9% of which show up once; roughly 0.5% is in the top ten. The sequenced sample was central memory CD4+ T cells from blood. Source of these receptors: a man aged 18 to 35 with type 1 diabetes.

In its sample, this clone was seen a few times. V usage is TRBV5-1 and J usage is TRBJ1-2; 10 positions agree with TRBD1. The CDR3 is 14 residues long. CDR1 and CDR2 from the germline V gene are SGHRS and YFSETQ. V was pared by 2 bases and J by 7 bases, with 5 bases of the junction left unmatched. DNA for the CDR3: TGCGCCAGCAGCTTCGGACAGGGGGGCTCTGGCTACACCTTC. It specifies CASSFGQGGSGYTF.

In its sample, this clone was seen a few times. The chain has TRBV2 and TRBJ1-5; possibly TRBD1 for D (6 bases). There are 14 residues in the CDR3. Germline V gives CDR1 SNHLY, CDR2 FYNNEI. V was cut by 5 bases and J by 4 bases, with 12 bases left in between. The CDR3, as DNA: TGTGCCAGCAGTCCTAGGGACAAGAATCAGCCCCAGCATTTT. Translating gives CASSPRDKNQPQHF.

The chain has TRBV28 and TRBJ2-5, with 10 bases matching TRBD2. The CDR3 length is 16 residues. In germline, CDR1 is MDHEN, CDR2 SYDVKM. J was trimmed by 4 bases and V by 4 bases; bases with no gene match: 9. CDR3 sequence reads: CASSSLTSGVGETQYF. CDR3 nucleotides: TGTGCCAGCAGTTCGCTCACTAGCGGGGTCGGAGAGACCCAGTACTTC. Drawing the rest from reference TRBV28 and TRBJ2-5, the complete variable domain is DVKVTQSSRYLVKRTGEKVFLECVQDMDHENMFWYRQDPGLGLRLIYFSYDVKMKEKGDIPEGYSVSREKKERFSLILESASTNQTSMYLCASSSLTSGVGETQYFGPGTRLLVL.

This clone has a single count. The chain combines TRBV19 with TRBJ2-1; 9 nucleotides match TRBD2. V dropped 3 bases and J dropped 1; count of bases not matched to a gene: 7. Germline V lookup: CDR1 LNHDA, CDR2 SQIVND (reference sequence). The CDR3 spans 17 residues. As DNA, the CDR3 is TGTGCCAGTAGTATGGCGGGGGGGAGTGCATCCTACAATGAGCAGTTCTTC. This encodes CASSMAGGSASYNEQFF. The complete variable domain, with remaining parts taken from reference TRBV19 and TRBJ2-1, reads DGGITQSPKYLFRKEGQNVTLSCEQNLNHDAMYWYRQDPGQGLRLIYYSQIVNDFQKGDIAEGYSVSREKKESFPLTVTSAQKNPTAFYLCASSMAGGSASYNEQFFGPGTRLTVL.

The chain couples TRBV28 to TRBJ2-5; tentative D call: TRBD1 (5 bases). Germline V CDR1 and CDR2: MDHEN, SYDVKM. The CDR3 contains 14 residues. V lost 0 bases and J 3 bases, leaving 8 bases between the germline ends. The CDR3 protein is CASSLWDNEETQYF. CDR3 nucleotide sequence: TGTGCCAGCAGTTTATGGGACAACGAAGAGACCCAGTACTTC.

The chain carries TRBV18 and TRBJ1-1; D gene ambiguous. The ends were cut back, 0 bases at V and 5 bases at J, with 7 bases in the middle. Germline values: CDR1 KGHSH, CDR2 LQKENI. The CDR3 sequence is 13 residues long. The CDR3 here is CASSPPPRTEAFF. As DNA, the CDR3 is TGTGCCAGCTCACCACCGCCCCGGACTGAAGCTTTCTTT. Full variable domain (outside the CDR3, taken from reference TRBV18 and TRBJ1-1): NAGVMQNPRHLVRRRGQEARLRCSPMKGHSHVYWYRQLPEEGLKFMVYLQKENIIDESGMPKERFSAEFPKEGPSILRIQQVVRGDSAAYFCASSPPPRTEAFFGQGTRLTVV.

This clone was counted between two and nine times. V and J are TRBV30 and TRBJ1-5; 8 bases map to TRBD1. The CDR3 sequence is 14 residues long. J lost 2 bases, V lost 5 bases, and 5 bases had no gene match. Per the germline V gene, CDR1 is GTSNPN and CDR2 is SVGIG (reference sequence). CDR3 loop: CAWSRGLRNQPQHF. CDR3 nucleotide sequence: TGTGCCTGGTCCAGGGGGCTGCGCAATCAGCCCCAGCATTTT.

This clone was seen more than once but under ten times. The gene calls are TRBV9 and TRBJ2-7, with 7 nucleotides matching TRBD2. Germline loops: CDR1 SGDLS, CDR2 YYNGEE. The CDR3 covers 21 residues. V was pared by 0 bases and J by 6 bases, with 27 bases of the junction left unmatched. CDR3 sequence: CASSVVSDAGCLAAKTSEQYF. The CDR3 region has the DNA TGTGCCAGCAGCGTAGTGTCCGATGCTGGTTGCCTAGCGGCCAAAACCTCCGAGCAGTACTTC.

This clone was recorded at least ten times. V gene TRBV4-3 combines with J gene TRBJ2-3; 7 nucleotides align to TRBD2. This CDR3 comprises 14 residues. Germline trimming cut 4 bases from V and 5 bases from J; bases unmatched to any gene: 6. Germline assignment: CDR1 LGHNA and CDR2 YSLEER. CDR3 region: CASSRREGGDTQYF. CDR3 nucleotide sequence: TGCGCCAGCAGCCGGAGGGAGGGTGGAGATACGCAGTATTTT.

This clone showed up just a few times. The chain combines TRBV6-6 with TRBJ2-1; tentative D call: TRBD1 (6 bases). Germline V gives CDR1 MNHNY, CDR2 SVGAGI (reference sequence). V was pared by 10 bases and J by 4 bases, with 14 bases between. The CDR3 length is 13 residues. This CDR3 is CAIDRTTYNEQFF. CDR3 bases: TGTGCCATCGACAGGACGACTTACAATGAGCAGTTCTTC.

This clone turned up a few times. The chain recombines TRBV27 with TRBJ1-2; D call uncertain. V was clipped by 2 bases and J by 7 bases, with 14 bases between them. The CDR3 extends over 14 amino acids. Germline V gene lookup returns CDR1 MNHEY and CDR2 SMNVEV (reference sequence). The CDR3 sequence: CASSLSLSESGYTF. For the CDR3, the DNA is TGTGCCAGCAGTTTAAGTTTGTCGGAGAGTGGCTACACCTTC.

About this clone: One end of the junction is discordant with germline, which a read error may explain. The rearrangement links TRBV4-1 to TRBJ1-1; TRBD1 aligns across 8 bases. Per germline, CDR1 MGHRA and CDR2 YSYEKL. This CDR3 contains 13 residues. The CDR3 sequence: CASGGQARPEAFF. CDR3 coding DNA: TGTGCCAGCGGGGGACAGGCAAGGCCTGAAGCTTTCTTT.

The chain combines TRBV29-1 with TRBJ1-5, with a tentative D call TRBD1 (5 bases). The CDR3 is 13 amino acids. The V gene lost 4 bases and the J gene lost 2 bases, with 9 bases spanning the gap. Per germline, CDR1 SQVTM and CDR2 ANQGSEA. The CDR3 loop reads CSVGGEGNQPQHF. The CDR3 DNA follows: TGCAGCGTTGGAGGGGAGGGCAATCAGCCCCAGCATTTT.

The chain uses TRBV6-5 and TRBJ1-1; tentative D call: TRBD1 (6 bases). The CDR3 totals 15 residues. V lost 3 bases and J 1 base, leaving 12 bases between the germline ends. The V gene's germline CDR1 is MNHEY and CDR2 SVGAGI. CDR3 coding DNA: TGTGCCAGCAGTTATTCAGGGGTGACGAACACTGAAGCTTTCTTT. Translated: CASSYSGVTNTEAFF.

Turning to this clone: Other nucleotide sequences from this sample produce the same CDR3. The chain joins TRBV7-9 to TRBJ1-1, with D maybe TRBD1 (5 bases). CDR1 is SEHNR, CDR2 FQNEAQ, per germline (reference sequence). Trimming removed 4 bases at V and 1 base at J, with 7 bases between. This CDR3 is built from 13 residues. CDR3: CASSSQGNTEAFF. As DNA, the CDR3 is TGTGCCAGCAGCTCCCAGGGGAACACTGAAGCTTTCTTT.

In its sample, this clone was seen a few times. The chain links TRBV29-1 to TRBJ1-1; 7 bases map to TRBD1. Germline V CDR1 and CDR2: SQVTM, ANQGSEA. CDR3 length: 14 amino acids. The V gene end was trimmed by 6 bases and the J gene end by 5 bases; junction bases not matched to a gene: 12. The CDR3 protein is CSVARDSWLTEAFF. The CDR3, as DNA: TGCAGCGTAGCCCGGGACAGTTGGCTTACTGAAGCTTTCTTT.

V usage is TRBV18 and J usage is TRBJ1-2, with 9 nucleotides matching TRBD1. Germline V gene data show CDR1 as KGHSH and CDR2 as LQKENI. Trimming removed 7 bases from V and 6 bases from J; junction bases left unmatched: 6. The CDR3 covers 13 residues. The CDR3 coding sequence is TGTGCCAGCTTACTCACAGGGGGCGATGGCTACACCTTC. Translating it yields CASLLTGGDGYTF.